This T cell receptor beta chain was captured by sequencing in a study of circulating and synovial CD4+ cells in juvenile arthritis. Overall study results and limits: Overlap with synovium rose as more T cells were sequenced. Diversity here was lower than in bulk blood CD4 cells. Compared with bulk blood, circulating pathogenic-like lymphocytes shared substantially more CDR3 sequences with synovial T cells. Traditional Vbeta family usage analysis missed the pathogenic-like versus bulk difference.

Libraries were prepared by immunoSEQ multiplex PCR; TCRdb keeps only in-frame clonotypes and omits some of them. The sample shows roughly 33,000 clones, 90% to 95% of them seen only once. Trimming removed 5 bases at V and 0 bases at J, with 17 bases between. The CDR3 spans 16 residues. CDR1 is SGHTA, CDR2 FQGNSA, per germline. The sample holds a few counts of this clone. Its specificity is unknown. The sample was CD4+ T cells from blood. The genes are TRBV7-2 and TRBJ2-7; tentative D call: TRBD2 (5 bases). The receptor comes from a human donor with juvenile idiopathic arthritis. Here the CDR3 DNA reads TGTGCCAGCAGCATTATGGCCATAGGGAGCTCCTACGAGCAGTACTTC. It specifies CASSIMAIGSSYEQYF.